This note documents a single T cell receptor (beta chain) sequence. This specimen comes from a study of blood T cell repertoires in COVID-19. Assay: immunoSEQ multiplex PCR; the TCRdb copy retains only in-frame clones and omits some. The sample yields around 97,000 clones, 70% to 85% seen once. Per the germline V gene, CDR1 is MNHEY and CDR2 is SVGAGI. V lost 6 bases and J 2 bases, leaving 5 bases between the germline ends. This CDR3 is 11 amino acids long. The sequencing sample was made of peripheral blood. J is TRBJ2-7 and V is TRBV6-5; no clear D. The receptor comes from a man between 65 and 85 years old with acute or convalescent COVID-19. CDR3 loop: CASRSTYEQYF. CDR3 nucleotides: TGTGCCAGCAGGTCAACCTACGAGCAGTACTTC.